This TCR beta chain was sequenced for a study of identical twins. V gave up 6 bases and J gave up 1 base, with 15 bases separating them. Germline V lookup: CDR1 MNHNS, CDR2 SASEGT. This CDR3 is 15 amino acids long. TCRdb re-analysed the 5' RACE reads in MiXCR, keeping a single row per CDR3 protein. Of approximately 630,000 distinct CDR3 sequences in the sample, just over 7% were seen once. The same specimen was also included in a second study, on yellow fever vaccine responses in identical twins.

The source of this sequence is a woman in her late teens or twenties in good health. The sequenced sample was PBMCs. V is TRBV6-1 and J is TRBJ2-5; either TRBD1 or TRBD2 may fit D (8 bases each). CDR3 sequence: CASRRGGQAQETQYF. CDR3 bases: TGTGCCAGCAGACGGGGGGGACAGGCCCAAGAGACCCAGTACTTC.